Below, 29 T cell receptor beta chains from the same sample are listed, as sequenced in a study of T cells in Graves' hyperthyroidism and ophthalmopathy. TCR beta CDR3 regions were amplified from RNA. During a first-round RT-PCR of the TCR CDR3, the HTBI primer set was used. One entry per CDR3 protein, called by TCRdb with MiXCR from the multiplex PCR reads. The data contain about 700,000 distinct CDR3 sequences, 40% to 55% of them singletons. The source material was peripheral blood or thyroid tissue (not recorded which). These receptors all stem from an adult man with Graves' disease, either hyperthyroidism or ophthalmopathy (not recorded which).

The V and J genes are TRBV4-1 and TRBJ1-4; D gene unclear. The CDR3 contains 17 residues. The V end lost 4 bases, the J end lost 4 bases, and 19 bases lay between the germline ends. Germline-derived CDR1 and CDR2 are MGHRA and YSYEKL. Here the CDR3 reads CASSPGSATADNEKLFF. The CDR3 DNA sequence: TGCGCCAGCAGCCCGGGCAGCGCAACAGCCGATAATGAAAAACTGTTTTTT.

The chain uses TRBV25-1 and TRBJ2-5; tentative D call: TRBD2 (5 bases). V dropped 2 bases and J dropped 2 bases, with 15 bases sitting between them. The CDR3 totals 16 residues. Germline CDR1 and CDR2: MGHDK and SYGVNS. The CDR3 sequence is CASSEIFQDSQETQYF. CDR3 nucleotides: TGTGCCAGCAGTGAAATTTTCCAGGACTCACAAGAGACCCAGTACTTC.

The chain is built from TRBV5-1 and TRBJ1-4; no clear D gene. CDR3 length equals 15 residues. V gave up 4 bases and J gave up 2 bases, with 12 bases separating them. Germline assignment: CDR1 SGHRS and CDR2 YFSETQ. Written as DNA, the CDR3 is TGCGCCAGCAGCCAGCGGCTCCCGACTAATGAAAAACTGTTTTTT. It codes for CASSQRLPTNEKLFF.

A word on this clonotype: With a much larger clone just one base away, this may be a read error. The CDR3 is CSVEAGNLGTEAFF. The CDR3 coding sequence is TGCAGCGTTGAAGCTGGCAATTTGGGTACTGAAGCTTTCTTT. The chain joins TRBV29-1 to TRBJ1-1; D remains unclear. V dropped 1 base and J dropped 5 bases, with 14 bases sitting between them. CDR3 length: 14 residues. CDR1 and CDR2 (germline): SQVTM, ANQGSEA.

This clonotype was seen many times. The rearrangement joins TRBV29-1 to TRBJ1-1, with TRBD1 matching 7 bases. The CDR3 is 11 amino acids. Trimming removed 7 bases from V and 7 bases from J; junction bases left unmatched: 6. Germline CDR1 SQVTM, CDR2 ANQGSEA. The CDR3, as DNA: TGCAGCGCACAGGGGACAGATGAAGCTTTCTTT. Its translation: CSAQGTDEAFF.

The chain employs TRBV7-9 and TRBJ1-5; D is possibly TRBD1 (5 bases). Trimming stripped 5 bases from V and 3 bases from J, with 11 bases between. This CDR3 is built from 14 residues. The germline CDR1 and CDR2 sequences are SEHNR and FQNEAQ (reference sequence). The CDR3 loop reads CASSRDSLNQPQHF. In DNA, the CDR3 is TGTGCCAGCAGCCGCGACAGTCTCAATCAGCCCCAGCATTTT.

V gene TRBV20-1 combines with J gene TRBJ1-4; D ambiguous. CDR3 length: 14 amino acids. V shed 0 bases and J shed 6 bases, with 11 bases lying between them. In germline, CDR1 is DFQATT, CDR2 SNEGSKA (reference sequence). The CDR3 bases are TGCAGTGCTAGAGATCCTCCCGGGGATGAAAAACTGTTTTTT. It specifies CSARDPPGDEKLFF.

The CDR3 nucleotides read TGCAGTGCTAGACATCCCCCCAGGGGAAGCTATGGCTACACCTTC. Translating gives CSARHPPRGSYGYTF. The J gene is TRBJ1-2, the V gene TRBV20-1; tentatively, D is TRBD1 (6 bases). Germline V gene data show CDR1 as DFQATT and CDR2 as SNEGSKA (reference sequence). Trimming stripped 2 bases from V and 4 bases from J, with 17 bases between. The CDR3 runs 15 residues.

This clonotype was picked up many times. This sequence joins TRBV7-9 and TRBJ1-5, with 8 bases lining up with TRBD1. CDR3 size: 13 residues. The ends lost 5 bases at V and 6 bases at J; junction bases unmatched: 3. Germline loops: CDR1 SEHNR, CDR2 FQNEAQ (reference sequence). Here the CDR3 DNA reads TGTGCCAGCAGCCTGACAGGGGTTCAGCCCCAGCATTTT. Its translation: CASSLTGVQPQHF. The full variable domain, in which reference TRBV7-9 and TRBJ1-5 provide the parts outside the CDR3, is DTGVSQNPRHKITKRGQNVTFRCDPISEHNRLYWYRQTLGQGPEFLTYFQNEAQLEKSRLLSDRFSAERPKGSFSTLEIQRTEQGDSAMYLCASSLTGVQPQHFGDGTRLSIL.

The chain is built from TRBV7-9 and TRBJ1-1; D remains ambiguous. This CDR3 has 14 amino acids. Trimming pared 5 bases from V and 0 bases from J, leaving 10 bases between. The germline CDR1 and CDR2 sequences are SEHNR and FQNEAQ (reference sequence). CDR3 sequence reads: CASSTGMLNTEAFF. CDR3 nucleotide sequence: TGTGCCAGCAGCACCGGGATGCTGAACACTGAAGCTTTCTTT.

This clonotype was seen more than once but under ten times. The chain recombines TRBV9 with TRBJ2-2, with D perhaps TRBD2 (6 bases). The CDR3 runs to 15 residues. Trimming cost V 1 base and J 6 bases, with 13 bases left between them. Germline V gene sequence: CDR1 SGDLS, CDR2 YYNGEE. CDR3 amino acids: CASSVLGGGAGELFF. The DNA for the CDR3 is TGTGCCAGCAGCGTACTGGGCGGAGGGGCCGGGGAGCTGTTTTTT.

This clonotype came up a few times. V usage is TRBV24-1 and J usage is TRBJ2-5, with TRBD1 matching over 7 bases. In germline, CDR1 is KGHDR, CDR2 SFDVKD. The CDR3 totals 17 residues. V lost 11 bases, J lost 1 base, and 18 bases stayed unmatched. The CDR3 is CASSVRGRQSAQETQYF. CDR3 DNA: TGTGCCAGCAGCGTGAGGGGGCGACAATCAGCCCAAGAGACCCAGTACTTC.

The chain couples TRBV7-2 to TRBJ2-7; 7 bases agree with TRBD2. The CDR3 is 13 amino acids. Germline V gene sequence: CDR1 SGHTA, CDR2 FQGNSA. The J segment lost 7 bases and the V segment lost 5 bases, leaving 8 bases of the junction unmatched. CDR3 region: CASSAREGREQYF. The CDR3 nucleotides are TGTGCCAGCAGCGCTAGGGAGGGTCGGGAGCAGTACTTC. Complete variable domain (other parts from reference TRBV7-2 and TRBJ2-7): GAGVSQSPSNKVTEKGKDVELRCDPISGHTALYWYRQSLGQGLEFLIYFQGNSAPDKSGLPSDRFSAERTGGSVSTLTIQRTQQEDSAVYLCASSAREGREQYFGPGTRLTVT.

This clonotype appeared a few times. Mismatch with germline at one junction end may stem from a read error. The CDR3 spells CASSAGTGLHSPLHF. CDR3 DNA: TGTGCCAGCAGTGCCGGGACAGGGCTACATTCACCCCTCCACTTT. The V call is TRBV10-3, the J call TRBJ1-6, with TRBD1 matching over 9 bases. Germline lookup yields CDR1 ENHRY and CDR2 SYGVKD. There are 15 residues in the CDR3.

CDR3 in DNA: TGCGCCAGCAGCCTAACCCAGGGGCGCCAAGAGACCCAGTACTTC. Encoded protein: CASSLTQGRQETQYF. The chain has TRBV5-1 and TRBJ2-5; perhaps TRBD1 as D (6 bases). Looked up from germline, CDR1 is SGHRS and CDR2 is YFSETQ. CDR3 length equals 15 residues. V was clipped by 4 bases and J by 1 base, with 14 bases between them. Combining the CDR3 with reference TRBV5-1 and TRBJ2-5 gives the whole variable domain KAGVTQTPRYLIKTRGQQVTLSCSPISGHRSVSWYQQTPGQGLQFLFEYFSETQRNKGNFPGRFSGRQFSNSRSEMNVSTLELGDSALYLCASSLTQGRQETQYFGPGTRLLVL.

This clonotype was detected ten times or more. This chain links TRBV5-4 with TRBJ1-2; D gene uncertain. Trimming removed 3 bases at V and 2 bases at J, with 11 bases between. This CDR3 is 14 amino acids long. CDR1 SGHNT and CDR2 YYREEE come from the germline V gene (reference sequence). The CDR3 loop is CASSSKSGNYGYTF. The CDR3 DNA reads TGTGCCAGCAGCTCCAAATCGGGAAACTATGGCTACACCTTC.

This clonotype has at least ten counts. V is TRBV15 and J is TRBJ1-1, with D uncertain. Germline V CDR1 and CDR2: LNHNV, YYDKDF (reference sequence). The CDR3 spans 13 residues. V was cut by 0 bases and J by 3 bases, with 5 bases left in between. The CDR3 DNA sequence: TGTGCCACCAGCAGAGAGTGGGACACTGAAGCTTTCTTT. Translated, it gives CATSREWDTEAFF.

As for this clonotype: A much larger clone differs from this one at a single base, so this may be a read error. The genes are TRBV11-2 and TRBJ1-5; no firm D call. CDR3 length equals 16 residues. The germline gives CDR1 SGHAT, CDR2 FQNNGV. The V end lost 2 bases, the J end lost 3 bases, and 14 bases lay between the germline ends. The CDR3 protein is CASSLRADSTNQPQHF. The CDR3 region has the DNA TGTGCCAGCAGCTTAAGAGCAGACTCGACCAATCAGCCCCAGCATTTT.

The chain employs TRBV7-9 and TRBJ2-7; D remains ambiguous. The CDR3 has 12 amino acids. V was cut by 5 bases and J by 4 bases, with 9 bases left in between. Germline V lookup: CDR1 SEHNR, CDR2 FQNEAQ (reference sequence). The CDR3 nucleotides are TGTGCCAGCAGCCAAAGTCGGTACGAGCAGTACTTC. Amino acids: CASSQSRYEQYF.

This clonotype was counted many times. The chain links TRBV14 to TRBJ1-1; TRBD1 might be the D (5 bases). This CDR3 spans 12 amino acids. V dropped 5 bases and J dropped 4 bases, with 8 bases sitting between them. Germline lookup yields CDR1 SGHDN and CDR2 FVKESK. The CDR3 protein is CASSRGLTEAFF. The CDR3 nucleotides read TGTGCCAGCAGCAGGGGCCTCACTGAAGCTTTCTTT.

The chain recombines TRBV2 with TRBJ2-7; 7 nucleotides agree with TRBD1. With the DNA end fitting TRBJ2-4 better, the J assignment may be wrong. The CDR3 covers 16 residues. The germline gives CDR1 SNHLY, CDR2 FYNNEI. The DNA for the CDR3 is TGTGCCAGCAGTGAAAGGGCAGGGGGAGCCAAAAACATTCAGTACTTC. This encodes CASSERAGGAKNIQYF.

The chain is built from TRBV19 and TRBJ1-1, with TRBD1 as a possible D gene (6 bases). Germline V gives CDR1 LNHDA, CDR2 SQIVND (reference sequence). There are 15 residues in the CDR3. V lost 5 bases and J lost 1, with 14 bases in between. The CDR3 sequence: CASSRSRTENTEAFF. CDR3 nucleotides: TGTGCCAGTAGTCGCAGTCGGACAGAGAACACTGAAGCTTTCTTT.

This clonotype came up a few times. The chain couples TRBV5-1 to TRBJ2-7; D is uncertain. The CDR3 spans 11 residues. Trimming pared 6 bases from V and 4 bases from J, leaving 8 bases between. The germline gives CDR1 SGHRS, CDR2 YFSETQ. CDR3 protein: CASNTAYEQYF. The CDR3 nucleotides are TGCGCCAGCAACACGGCATACGAGCAGTACTTC.

This chain connects TRBV7-9 to TRBJ1-6, with TRBD1 as a possible D gene (5 bases). The CDR3 is made up of 15 amino acids. V lost 5 bases and J 7 bases, leaving 15 bases between the germline ends. Germline values: CDR1 SEHNR, CDR2 FQNEAQ (reference sequence). DNA for the CDR3: TGTGCCAGCAGCCAACCCCCGGGGACCAATTCACCCCTCCACTTT. Amino acid sequence: CASSQPPGTNSPLHF.

The chain uses TRBV5-1 and TRBJ1-1; 9 bases are shared with TRBD1. CDR1 SGHRS and CDR2 YFSETQ come from the germline V gene. Trimming took 7 bases from V and 4 from J; bases not matched to a gene: 8. The CDR3 is 14 residues long. The CDR3 spells CASFGTGIATEAFF. CDR3 coding DNA: TGCGCCAGCTTCGGGACAGGGATCGCCACTGAAGCTTTCTTT. Full variable domain (rest looked up from reference TRBV5-1 and TRBJ1-1): KAGVTQTPRYLIKTRGQQVTLSCSPISGHRSVSWYQQTPGQGLQFLFEYFSETQRNKGNFPGRFSGRQFSNSRSEMNVSTLELGDSALYLCASFGTGIATEAFFGQGTRLTVV.

The chain couples TRBV7-9 to TRBJ1-6, with 12 nucleotides matching TRBD1. Germline CDR1 reads SEHNR; CDR2 reads FQNEAQ (reference sequence). The CDR3 is made up of 16 amino acids. The V gene end was trimmed by 6 bases and the J gene end by 10 bases; junction bases not matched to a gene: 10. The CDR3 protein is CASSSRDRGRKSPLHF. The CDR3 DNA reads TGTGCCAGCAGTTCACGGGACAGGGGGCGAAAATCACCCCTCCACTTT.

Worth noting for this clonotype: This may be a read error, as it is one base from a much larger clone. This chain joins TRBV7-6 and TRBJ1-1, with a tentative D call TRBD1 (5 bases). The CDR3 runs 13 residues. The V end was cut by 4 bases, the J end by 8 bases, with 14 bases between. The V gene's germline CDR1 is SGHVS and CDR2 FNYEAQ. The CDR3 reads CASSWDGATEAFF. The CDR3 nucleotides are TGTGCCAGCAGCTGGGACGGGGCTACGGAAGCTTTCTTT.

This clonotype was counted at least ten times. V and J are TRBV10-3 and TRBJ1-2; tentatively, D is TRBD1 (5 bases). The ends were cut back, 2 bases at V and 4 bases at J, with 20 bases in the middle. This CDR3 is 17 amino acids long. The germline V gene has CDR1 ENHRY and CDR2 SYGVKD. CDR3 bases: TGTGCCATCAGTGAGGTTCGGGGCACCCTATCAGGCTATGGCTACACCTTC. As protein: CAISEVRGTLSGYGYTF.

Notes on this clonotype: This may stem from a read error, because a much larger clone lies one nucleotide away. The chain employs TRBV10-3 and TRBJ1-5, with D hard to call. Trimming removed 5 bases at V and 0 bases at J, with 2 bases between. The germline V gene encodes CDR1 ENHRY and CDR2 SYGVKD. This CDR3 has 12 amino acids. CDR3 amino acids: CAISNSNQPQHF. The CDR3 DNA reads as TGTGCCATCAGTAATAGCAATCAGCCCCAGCATTTT.